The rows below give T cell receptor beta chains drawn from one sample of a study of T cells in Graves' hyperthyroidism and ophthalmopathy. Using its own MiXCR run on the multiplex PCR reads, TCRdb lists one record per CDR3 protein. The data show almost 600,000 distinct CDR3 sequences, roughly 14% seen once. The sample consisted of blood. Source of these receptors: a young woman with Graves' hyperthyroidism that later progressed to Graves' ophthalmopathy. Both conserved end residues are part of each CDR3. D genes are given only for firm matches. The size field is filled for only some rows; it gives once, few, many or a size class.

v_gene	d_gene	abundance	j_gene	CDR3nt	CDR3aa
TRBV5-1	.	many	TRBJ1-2	TGCGCCAGCAGCTTGGTAGGAGTAGATTACTATGGCTACACCTTC	CASSLVGVDYYGYTF
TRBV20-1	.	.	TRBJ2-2	TGCAGTGCTTCTCAGGCGGGTCGGAACACCGGGGAGCTGTTTTTT	CSASQAGRNTGELFF
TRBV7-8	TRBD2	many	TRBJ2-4	TGTGCCAGCAGCTTCGGACGGGGGGACATTCAGTACTTC	CASSFGRGDIQYF
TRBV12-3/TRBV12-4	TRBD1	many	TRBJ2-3	TGTGCCAGCAGTGTACCATGGGGACAGGCACATACTAGCACAGATACGCAGTATTTT	CASSVPWGQAHTSTDTQYF
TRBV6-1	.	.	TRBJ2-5	TGTGCCAGCAGAACACCGGGTTGGGAGACCCAGTACTTC	CASRTPGWETQYF
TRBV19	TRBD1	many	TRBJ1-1	TGTGCCAGTAGGACAGGGGCGGTGGGCACTGAAGCTTTCTTT	CASRTGAVGTEAFF
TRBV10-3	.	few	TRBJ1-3	TGTGCCATCAGTTGGGGCACAGGCCCTGACTCTGGAAACACCATATATTTT	CAISWGTGPDSGNTIYF
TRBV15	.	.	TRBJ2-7	TGTGCCACCAGCAGAGATGCCACCCAAACCTACGAGCAGTACTTC	CATSRDATQTYEQYF
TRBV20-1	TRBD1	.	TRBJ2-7	TGCAGTGCTAGAGATATCCGAAGGGACAGGACCTACGAGCAGTACTTC	CSARDIRRDRTYEQYF
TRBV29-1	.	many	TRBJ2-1	TGCAGCGTTGAAGTTGTGCCCATTGAGCAGTTCTTC	CSVEVVPIEQFF
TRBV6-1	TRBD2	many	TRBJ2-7	TGTGCCAGCTTCAGTGGAGGACTAGCGGGAGCCTACGAGCAGTACTTC	CASFSGGLAGAYEQYF
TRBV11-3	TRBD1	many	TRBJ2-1	TGTGCCAGCAGCTCGCCATGGGACAGGGCCTACAATGAGCAGTTCTTC	CASSSPWDRAYNEQFF
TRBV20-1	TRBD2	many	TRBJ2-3	TGCAGTGCTAGAGATTTGCGGGAGGGCCGGGATACGCAGTATTTT	CSARDLREGRDTQYF
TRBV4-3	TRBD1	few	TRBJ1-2	TGCGCCAGCAGCCAAGTTAGCGGCAGGGGGCTCTATGGCTACACCTTC	CASSQVSGRGLYGYTF
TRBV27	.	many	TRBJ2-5	TGTGCCAGCAGAAGAGGGCAAGAGACCCAGTACTTC	CASRRGQETQYF
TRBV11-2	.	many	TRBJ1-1	TGTGCCAGCAGCTTAGGGCAGGGGTACACTGAAGCTTTCTTT	CASSLGQGYTEAFF
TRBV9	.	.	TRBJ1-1	TGTGCCAGCAGCGTAGCGGGGGCGCGCACTGAAGCTTTCTTT	CASSVAGARTEAFF
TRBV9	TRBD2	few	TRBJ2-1	TGTGCCAGCAGCAGCGGGAGGAGAAATGAGCAGTTCTTC	CASSSGRRNEQFF
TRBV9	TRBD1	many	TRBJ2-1	TGTGCCAGCAGCGTAGCACGGACAGGGGGAAGGAATGAGCAGTTCTTC	CASSVARTGGRNEQFF
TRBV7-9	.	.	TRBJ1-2	TGTGCCAGCACCTTCGGCCCTAACTATGGCTACACCTTC	CASTFGPNYGYTF
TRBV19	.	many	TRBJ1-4	TGTGCCAGTAGTGTAGAACGGATTAACGTCGAAAAACTGTTTTTT	CASSVERINVEKLFF
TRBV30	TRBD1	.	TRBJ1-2	TGTGCCTGGAGTTTCCAGGGGGGGTACACCTTC	CAWSFQGGYTF
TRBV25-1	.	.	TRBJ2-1	TGTGCCAGCAGTGAACAGGGTTCTAGCAGGAATGAGCAGTTCTTC	CASSEQGSSRNEQFF
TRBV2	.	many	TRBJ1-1	TGTGCCAGCAGAGAAGACAGGAGGACTGAAGCTTTCTTT	CASREDRRTEAFF
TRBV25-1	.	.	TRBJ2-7	TGTGCCAGCAGTGAGAGGGTATCCTACGAGCAGTACTTC	CASSERVSYEQYF
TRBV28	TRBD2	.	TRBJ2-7	TGTGCCAGCAGTTTTCCGGGACTAGCGCGCTACGAGCAGTACTTC	CASSFPGLARYEQYF
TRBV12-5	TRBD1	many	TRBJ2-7	TGTGCTAATACACAACACAGGGGTCCCTTCTACGAGCAGTACTTC	CANTQHRGPFYEQYF
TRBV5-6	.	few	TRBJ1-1	TGTGCCAGCAGCCTCCATCACAGGGTTGCTGAAACTTTCTTT	CASSLHHRVAETFF
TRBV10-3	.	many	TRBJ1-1	TGTGCCATCATTGGGGCGAACACTGAAGCTTTCTTT	CAIIGANTEAFF
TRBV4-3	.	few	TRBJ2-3	TGCGCCAGCAGCCAGAATCCCCGCTCCACAGATACGCAGTATTTT	CASSQNPRSTDTQYF